The clone carrying this TCR beta chain has only a few counts. Its antigen is not known. One end of the junction is discordant with germline, which a read error may explain. As for time point: newly diagnosed GD, antithyroid drugs for less than 3 months. The TCR library used RNA extracted from PBMCs. These data originate in a study of regulatory T cells in long-lasting Graves disease. Study findings and constraints: Those with persistent Graves' had less TCR diversity than newly diagnosed patients. Sample size was small, which may have lowered accuracy. There were preferences for TRBV28, TRBJ1-2 and TRBJ2-5 in persistent disease.

Germline CDR1 LGHNT, CDR2 FRNRAP. The CDR3 spans 13 residues. In building TCR beta libraries, iRepertoire HTBI primers were used together with Arm-PCR of CDR3 regions. TCRdb processed the multiplex PCR reads anew with MiXCR; each CDR3 protein has one entry. The sample contains about 370,000 distinct CDR3 sequences, roughly 16% of which appear only once. Sample: peripheral blood mononuclear cells (PBMCs), taken at new diagnosis, from a patient treated with antithyroid drugs. This receptor was taken from a female donor with Graves disease. V usage is TRBV12-5 and J usage is TRBJ2-1; D gene ambiguous. The CDR3 region is CASAAGSYNEQLF. The CDR3, as DNA: TGTGCTAGTGCCGCAGGCTCCTACAATGAGCAGCTCTTC.